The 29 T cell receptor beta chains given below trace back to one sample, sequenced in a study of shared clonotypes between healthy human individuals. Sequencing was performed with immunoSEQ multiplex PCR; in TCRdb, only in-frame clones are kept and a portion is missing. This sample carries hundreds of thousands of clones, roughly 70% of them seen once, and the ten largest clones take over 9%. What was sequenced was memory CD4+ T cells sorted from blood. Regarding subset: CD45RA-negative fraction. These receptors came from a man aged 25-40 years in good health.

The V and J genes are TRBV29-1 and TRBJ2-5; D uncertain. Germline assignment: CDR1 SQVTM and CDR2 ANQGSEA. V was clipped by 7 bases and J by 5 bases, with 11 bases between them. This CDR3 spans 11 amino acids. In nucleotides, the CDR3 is TGCAGCGGCACCTTCGGGGAGACCCAGTACTTC. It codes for CSGTFGETQYF.

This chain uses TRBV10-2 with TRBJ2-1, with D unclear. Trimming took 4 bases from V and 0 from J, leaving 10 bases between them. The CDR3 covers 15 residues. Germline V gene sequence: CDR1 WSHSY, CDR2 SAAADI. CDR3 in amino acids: CASSAGAPSYNEQFF. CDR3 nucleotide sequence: TGCGCCAGCAGTGCCGGCGCTCCCTCCTACAATGAGCAGTTCTTC.

The CDR3 DNA follows: TGCGCCAGCAGCTCGGAAATTCAGGGAGGTACGCAGTATTTT. Its protein is CASSSEIQGGTQYF. The genes are TRBV5-1 and TRBJ2-3; possible D gene TRBD2, 6 bases. CDR3 length equals 14 residues. Germline CDR1 SGHRS, CDR2 YFSETQ. V was shortened by 3 bases and J by 8 bases, with 16 bases between the two germline ends.

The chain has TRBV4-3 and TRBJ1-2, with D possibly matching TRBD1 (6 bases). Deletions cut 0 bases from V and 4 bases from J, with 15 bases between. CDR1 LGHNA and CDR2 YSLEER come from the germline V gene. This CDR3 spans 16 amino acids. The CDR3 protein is CASSQEGSGGPYGYTF. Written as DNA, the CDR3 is TGCGCCAGCAGCCAAGAGGGTTCGGGGGGGCCCTATGGCTACACCTTC.

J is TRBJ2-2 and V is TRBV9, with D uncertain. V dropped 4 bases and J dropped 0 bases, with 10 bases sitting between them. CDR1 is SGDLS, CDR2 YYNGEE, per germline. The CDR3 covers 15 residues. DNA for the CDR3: TGTGCCAGCAGCCCCACGGTTACGAACACCGGGGAGCTGTTTTTT. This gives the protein CASSPTVTNTGELFF. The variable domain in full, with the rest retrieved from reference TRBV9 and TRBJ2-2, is DSGVTQTPKHLITATGQRVTLRCSPRSGDLSVYWYQQSLDQGLQFLIQYYNGEERAKGNILERFSAQQFPDLHSELNLSSLELGDSALYFCASSPTVTNTGELFFGEGSRLTVL.

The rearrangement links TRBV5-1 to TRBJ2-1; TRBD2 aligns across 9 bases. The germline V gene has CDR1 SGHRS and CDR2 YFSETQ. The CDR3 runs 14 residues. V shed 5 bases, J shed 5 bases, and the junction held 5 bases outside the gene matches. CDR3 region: CASRVAGDDNEQFF. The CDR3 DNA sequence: TGCGCCAGCAGGGTAGCGGGAGACGACAATGAGCAGTTCTTC.

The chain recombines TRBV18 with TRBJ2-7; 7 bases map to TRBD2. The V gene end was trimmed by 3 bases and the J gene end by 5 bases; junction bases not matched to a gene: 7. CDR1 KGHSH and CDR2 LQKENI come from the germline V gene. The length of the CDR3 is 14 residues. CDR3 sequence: CASSPGGGVDEQYF. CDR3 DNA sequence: TGTGCCAGCTCACCGGGGGGGGGTGTGGACGAGCAGTACTTC.

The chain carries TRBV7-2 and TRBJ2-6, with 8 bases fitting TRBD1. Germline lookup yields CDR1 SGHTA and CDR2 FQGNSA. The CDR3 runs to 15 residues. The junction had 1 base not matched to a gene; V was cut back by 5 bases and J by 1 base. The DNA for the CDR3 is TGTGCCAGCAGCAGGGACAGGTCTGGGGCCAACGTCCTGACTTTC. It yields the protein CASSRDRSGANVLTF.

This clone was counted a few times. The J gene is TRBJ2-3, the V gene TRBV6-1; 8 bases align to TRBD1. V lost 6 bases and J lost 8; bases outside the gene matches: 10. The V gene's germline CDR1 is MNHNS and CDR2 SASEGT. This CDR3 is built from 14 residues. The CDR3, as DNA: TGTGCCAGCAGCTCGGACAGGGTATCGGGTACGCAGTATTTT. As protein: CASSSDRVSGTQYF.

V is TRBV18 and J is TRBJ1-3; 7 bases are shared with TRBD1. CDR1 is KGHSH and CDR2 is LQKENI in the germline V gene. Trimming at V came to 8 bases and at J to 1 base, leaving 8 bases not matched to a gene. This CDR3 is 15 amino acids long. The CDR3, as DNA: TGTGCCAGCAGGCGAATGACAGGGTCTGGAAACACCATATATTTT. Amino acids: CASRRMTGSGNTIYF.

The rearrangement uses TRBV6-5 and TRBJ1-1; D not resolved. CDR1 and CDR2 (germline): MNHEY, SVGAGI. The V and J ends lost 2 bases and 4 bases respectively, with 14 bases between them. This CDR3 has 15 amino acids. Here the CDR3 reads CASSYAAVTSTEAFF. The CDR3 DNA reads TGTGCCAGCAGTTACGCTGCAGTTACATCCACTGAAGCTTTCTTT.

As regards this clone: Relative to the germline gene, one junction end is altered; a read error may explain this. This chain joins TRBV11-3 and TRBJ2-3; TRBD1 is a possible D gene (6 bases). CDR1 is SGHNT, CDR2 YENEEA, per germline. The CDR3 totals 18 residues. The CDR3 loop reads CASNLDPPGQGFLDTQYF. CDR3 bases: TGTGCCAGCAACTTAGACCCACCGGGACAAGGGTTTTTGGATACGCAGTATTTT.

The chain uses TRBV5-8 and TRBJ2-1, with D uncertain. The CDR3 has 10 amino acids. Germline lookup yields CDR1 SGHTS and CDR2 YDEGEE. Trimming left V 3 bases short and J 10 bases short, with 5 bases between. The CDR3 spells CASSSLEQFF. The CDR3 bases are TGTGCCAGCAGCTCCCTGGAGCAGTTCTTC.

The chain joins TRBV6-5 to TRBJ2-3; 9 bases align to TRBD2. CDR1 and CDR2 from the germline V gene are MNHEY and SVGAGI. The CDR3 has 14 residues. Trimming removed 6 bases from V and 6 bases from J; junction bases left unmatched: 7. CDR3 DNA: TGTGCCAGCAGGTATTCGACTAGCGGCGATACGCAGTATTTT. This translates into CASRYSTSGDTQYF.

Here the CDR3 reads CAISEQVTQYF. The CDR3 DNA follows: TGTGCCATCAGTGAACAAGTCACCCAGTACTTC. V gene TRBV10-3 combines with J gene TRBJ2-7; D uncertain. Trimming pared 3 bases from V and 10 bases from J, leaving 10 bases between. Looked up from germline, CDR1 is ENHRY and CDR2 is SYGVKD. The CDR3 loop spans 11 amino acids.

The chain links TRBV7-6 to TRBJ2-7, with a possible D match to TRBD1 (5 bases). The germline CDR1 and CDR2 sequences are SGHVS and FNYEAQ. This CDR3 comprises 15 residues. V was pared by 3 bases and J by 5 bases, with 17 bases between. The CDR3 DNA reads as TGTGCCAGCAGCTTCAGACTGCTATCGACAGACGAGCAGTACTTC. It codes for CASSFRLLSTDEQYF.

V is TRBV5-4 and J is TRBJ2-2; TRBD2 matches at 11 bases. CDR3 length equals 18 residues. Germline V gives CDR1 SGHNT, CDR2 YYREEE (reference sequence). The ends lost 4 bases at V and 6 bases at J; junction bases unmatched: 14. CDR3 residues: CASSPSPDYSGRAGELFF. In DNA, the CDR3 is TGTGCCAGCAGCCCTTCCCCCGATTATAGCGGGAGGGCCGGGGAGCTGTTTTTT.

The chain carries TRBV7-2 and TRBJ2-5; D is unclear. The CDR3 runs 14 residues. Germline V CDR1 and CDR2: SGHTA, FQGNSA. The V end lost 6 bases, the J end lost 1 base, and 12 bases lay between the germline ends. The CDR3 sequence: CASSTPPVQETQYF. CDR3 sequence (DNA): TGTGCCAGCAGTACCCCCCCGGTCCAAGAGACCCAGTACTTC.

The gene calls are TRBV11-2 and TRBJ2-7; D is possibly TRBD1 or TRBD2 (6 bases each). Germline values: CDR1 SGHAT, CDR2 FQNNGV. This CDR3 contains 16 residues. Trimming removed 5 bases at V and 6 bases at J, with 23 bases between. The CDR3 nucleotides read TGTGCCAGCAGCCCCCTTAGGAGGGACACAACCTGCGAGCAGTACTTC. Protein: CASSPLRRDTTCEQYF.

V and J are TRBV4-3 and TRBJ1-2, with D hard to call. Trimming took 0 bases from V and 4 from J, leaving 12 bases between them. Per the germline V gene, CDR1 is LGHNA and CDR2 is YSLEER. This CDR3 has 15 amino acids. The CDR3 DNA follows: TGCGCCAGCAGCCAAGATGCAGCTTTTATCTATGGCTACACCTTC. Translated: CASSQDAAFIYGYTF.

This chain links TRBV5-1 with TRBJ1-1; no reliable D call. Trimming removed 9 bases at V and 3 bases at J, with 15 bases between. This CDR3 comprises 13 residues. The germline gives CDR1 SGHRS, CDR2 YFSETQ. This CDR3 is CATGVNGDTEAFF. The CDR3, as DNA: TGCGCCACCGGAGTGAATGGGGACACTGAAGCTTTCTTT.

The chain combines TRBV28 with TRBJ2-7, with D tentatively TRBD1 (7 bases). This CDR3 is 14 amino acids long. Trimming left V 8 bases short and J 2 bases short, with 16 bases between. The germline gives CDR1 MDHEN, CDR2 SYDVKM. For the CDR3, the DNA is TGTGCCAGCGGACAGGCAGGGAGGCCCTACGAGCAGTACTTC. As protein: CASGQAGRPYEQYF.

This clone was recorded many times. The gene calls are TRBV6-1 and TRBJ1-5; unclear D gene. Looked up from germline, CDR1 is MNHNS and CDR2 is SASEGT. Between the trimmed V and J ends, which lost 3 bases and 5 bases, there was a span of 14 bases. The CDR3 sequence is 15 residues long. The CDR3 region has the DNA TGTGCCAGCAGTGAGTTGGGAGGGAGTCATCAGCCCCAGCATTTT. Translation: CASSELGGSHQPQHF.

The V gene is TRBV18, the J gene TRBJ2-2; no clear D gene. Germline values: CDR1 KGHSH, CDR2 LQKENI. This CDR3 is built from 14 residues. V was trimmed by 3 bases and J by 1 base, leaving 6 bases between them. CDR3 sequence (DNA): TGTGCCAGCTCACCGAACCAGAACACCGGGGAGCTGTTTTTT. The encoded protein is CASSPNQNTGELFF.

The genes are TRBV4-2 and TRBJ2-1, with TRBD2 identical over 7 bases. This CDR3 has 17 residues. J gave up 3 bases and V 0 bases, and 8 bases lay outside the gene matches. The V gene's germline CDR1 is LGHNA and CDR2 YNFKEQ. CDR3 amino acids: CASSQDVVGDYYNEQFF. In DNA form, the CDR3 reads TGTGCCAGCAGCCAAGATGTGGTTGGGGACTACTACAATGAGCAGTTCTTC.

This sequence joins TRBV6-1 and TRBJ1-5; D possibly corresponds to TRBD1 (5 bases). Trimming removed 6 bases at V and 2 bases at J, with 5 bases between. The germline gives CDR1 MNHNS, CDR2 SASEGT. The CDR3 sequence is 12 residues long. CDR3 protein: CASRGGNQPQHF. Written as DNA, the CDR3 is TGTGCCAGCAGGGGGGGCAATCAGCCCCAGCATTTT.

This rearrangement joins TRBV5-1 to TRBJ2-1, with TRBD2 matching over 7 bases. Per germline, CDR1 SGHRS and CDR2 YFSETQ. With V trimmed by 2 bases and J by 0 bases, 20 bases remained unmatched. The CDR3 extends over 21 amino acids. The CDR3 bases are TGCGCCAGCAGCTTCGCCCCCCGCGGGAGAGGTGGGGGGAGCTCCTACAATGAGCAGTTCTTC. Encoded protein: CASSFAPRGRGGGSSYNEQFF. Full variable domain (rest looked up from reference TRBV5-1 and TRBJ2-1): KAGVTQTPRYLIKTRGQQVTLSCSPISGHRSVSWYQQTPGQGLQFLFEYFSETQRNKGNFPGRFSGRQFSNSRSEMNVSTLELGDSALYLCASSFAPRGRGGGSSYNEQFFGPGTRLTVL.

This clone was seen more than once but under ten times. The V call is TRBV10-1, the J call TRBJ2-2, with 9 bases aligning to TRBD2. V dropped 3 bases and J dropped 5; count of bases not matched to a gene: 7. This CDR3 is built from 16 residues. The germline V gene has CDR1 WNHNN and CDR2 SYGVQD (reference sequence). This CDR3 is CASSDLASGKTGELFF. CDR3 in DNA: TGCGCCAGCAGTGATTTGGCTAGCGGGAAAACCGGGGAGCTGTTTTTT.

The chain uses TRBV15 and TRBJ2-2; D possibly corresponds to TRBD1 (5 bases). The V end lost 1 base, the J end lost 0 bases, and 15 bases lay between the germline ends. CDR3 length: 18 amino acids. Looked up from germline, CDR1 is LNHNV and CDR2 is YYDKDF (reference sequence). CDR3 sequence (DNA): TGTGCCACCAGCAGAGGCGGAGACAGTCGTCCGAACACCGGGGAGCTGTTTTTT. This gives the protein CATSRGGDSRPNTGELFF.